This T cell receptor beta chain derives from a study of cytomegalovirus exposure and HLA in healthy donors. Though nominally healthy at sampling, donors likely had unrecorded immune exposures. The trim removed 3 bases at V and 7 bases at J, leaving 10 bases unmatched. CDR1 SGHDT and CDR2 YYEEEE come from the germline V gene. The CDR3 is 17 amino acids. Both 60 Vbeta primers and 13 Jbeta primers went into the PCR. Some clones are missing from TCRdb's copy, which holds only in-frame ones; the method was immunoSEQ multiplex PCR. The sample contains about 160,000 clones, 81% of which appear only once. The source is a woman aged 45-65 years in good health and CMV-seronegative. The V call is TRBV5-6, the J call TRBJ2-2, with 12 nucleotides matching TRBD1. The sequencing sample was made of PBMCs. CDR3: CASSYPGQGAGSGELFF. For the CDR3, the DNA is TGTGCCAGCAGCTACCCGGGACAGGGGGCTGGTAGCGGGGAGCTGTTTTTT.